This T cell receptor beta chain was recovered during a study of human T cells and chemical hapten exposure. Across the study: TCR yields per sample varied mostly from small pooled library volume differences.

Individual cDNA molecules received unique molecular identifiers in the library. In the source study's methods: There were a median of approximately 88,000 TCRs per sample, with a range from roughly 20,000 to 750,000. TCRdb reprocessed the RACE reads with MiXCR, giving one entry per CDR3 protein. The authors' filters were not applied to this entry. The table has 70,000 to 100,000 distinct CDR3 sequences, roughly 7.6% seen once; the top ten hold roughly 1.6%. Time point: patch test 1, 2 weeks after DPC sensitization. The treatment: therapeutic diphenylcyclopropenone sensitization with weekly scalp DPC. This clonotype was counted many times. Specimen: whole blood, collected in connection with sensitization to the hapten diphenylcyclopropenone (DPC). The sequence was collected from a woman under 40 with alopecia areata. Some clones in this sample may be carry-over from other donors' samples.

The CDR3 loop is CAWSTVGQPQHF. The CDR3 DNA reads TGTGCCTGGAGTACAGTAGGACAGCCCCAGCATTTT. The V call is TRBV30, the J call TRBJ1-5; no clear D. V shed 2 bases and J shed 7 bases, with 9 bases lying between them. Germline assignment: CDR1 GTSNPN and CDR2 SVGIG (reference sequence). The CDR3 runs 12 residues. Together with reference TRBV30 and TRBJ1-5, the CDR3 gives the full variable domain: SQTIHQWPATLVQPVGSPLSLECTVEGTSNPNLYWYRQAAGRGLQLLFYSVGIGQISSEVPQNLSASRPQDRQFILSSKKLLLSDSGFYLCAWSTVGQPQHFGDGTRLSIL.